The 21 T cell receptor beta chains presented below share a single source sample, sequenced in a study of technical replicates of blood from a few donors. The data were produced by immunoSEQ multiplex PCR, yet TCRdb's version contains in-frame clones alone and is incomplete. The repertoire includes tens of thousands of clones, roughly 98% of them detected once, and over 0.15% sits in the top ten. The sample comprised T cells isolated from PBMCs. The receptors shown here come from a human donor in good health.

V usage is TRBV18 and J usage is TRBJ2-6; 7 bases match TRBD2. Looked up from germline, CDR1 is KGHSH and CDR2 is LQKENI. The CDR3 loop spans 17 amino acids. V trimming: 3 bases; J trimming: 2 bases; junction bases outside the gene matches: 7. Written as DNA, the CDR3 is TGTGCCAGCTCACCGAGGGAGGGCTTACCTGGGGCCAACGTCCTGACTTTC. Protein product: CASSPREGLPGANVLTF.

The chain carries TRBV7-8 and TRBJ2-5; TRBD2 matches 13 bases. Germline CDR1 reads SGHVS; CDR2 reads FQNEAQ. V was pared by 5 bases and J by 2 bases, with 5 bases of the junction left unmatched. CDR3 length: 16 residues. The chain's CDR3 is CASSRGLAGAQETQYF. The CDR3 DNA is TGTGCCAGCAGCCGAGGACTAGCGGGAGCGCAAGAGACCCAGTACTTC.

J is TRBJ2-7 and V is TRBV6-1; 12 nucleotides match TRBD1. This CDR3 has 14 amino acids. The V gene end was trimmed by 6 bases and the J gene end by 6 bases; junction bases not matched to a gene: 6. Germline lookup yields CDR1 MNHNS and CDR2 SASEGT. In DNA form, the CDR3 reads TGTGCCAGCAGAGCGGGACAGGGGGCTTTCGAGCAGTACTTC. Translated: CASRAGQGAFEQYF.

This chain connects TRBV28 to TRBJ2-7, with 11 bases aligning to TRBD2. This CDR3 comprises 15 residues. Germline V gene sequence: CDR1 MDHEN, CDR2 SYDVKM. Trimming cost V 6 bases and J 0 bases; bases outside gene matches: 4. The CDR3 bases are TGTGCCAGCAGCACCGGGACTAGCGGCTCCTACGAGCAGTACTTC. Translating it yields CASSTGTSGSYEQYF. Full variable domain (rest looked up from reference TRBV28 and TRBJ2-7): DVKVTQSSRYLVKRTGEKVFLECVQDMDHENMFWYRQDPGLGLRLIYFSYDVKMKEKGDIPEGYSVSREKKERFSLILESASTNQTSMYLCASSTGTSGSYEQYFGPGTRLTVT.

This clone was observed once. The chain recombines TRBV7-9 with TRBJ1-1; D unresolved. This CDR3 is 13 amino acids long. Germline CDR1 is SEHNR and CDR2 is FQNEAQ (reference sequence). Between the trimmed V and J ends, which lost 0 bases and 0 bases, there was a span of 2 bases. CDR3 DNA sequence: TGTGCCAGCAGCTTAGCCATGAACACTGAAGCTTTCTTT. Its translation: CASSLAMNTEAFF.

The chain combines TRBV28 with TRBJ2-1; 10 bases are shared with TRBD2. The J segment lost 3 bases and the V segment lost 5 bases, leaving 16 bases of the junction unmatched. Germline V lookup: CDR1 MDHEN, CDR2 SYDVKM. This CDR3 has 19 amino acids. CDR3 residues: CASSPLVGASGSSYNEQFF. CDR3 DNA sequence: TGTGCCAGCAGTCCATTAGTCGGCGCTAGCGGGAGCAGCTACAATGAGCAGTTCTTC.

J is TRBJ2-1 and V is TRBV19; D is perhaps TRBD2 (6 bases). CDR1 and CDR2 from the germline V gene are LNHDA and SQIVND (reference sequence). This CDR3 has 15 residues. The V end was cut by 1 base, the J end by 7 bases, with 14 bases between. As DNA, the CDR3 is TGTGCCAGTAGTATAGGAGGGAGGTCTCGGAATGAGCAGTTCTTC. As protein: CASSIGGRSRNEQFF.

This clone occurred a few times. The rearrangement uses TRBV4-1 and TRBJ1-2; no reliable D call. The CDR3 runs to 13 residues. V was clipped by 0 bases and J by 3 bases, with 5 bases between them. The germline V gene has CDR1 MGHRA and CDR2 YSYEKL. CDR3 nucleotides: TGCGCCAGCAGCCAAGATCGTGACTATGGCTACACCTTC. It specifies CASSQDRDYGYTF.

This chain links TRBV19 with TRBJ1-5; D not resolved. The germline V gene has CDR1 LNHDA and CDR2 SQIVND (reference sequence). V was trimmed by 0 bases and J by 4 bases, leaving 10 bases between them. The CDR3 extends over 15 amino acids. CDR3 nucleotide sequence: TGTGCCAGTAGTATAGATCACGGGTTAAATCAGCCCCAGCATTTT. Protein product: CASSIDHGLNQPQHF.

The V gene is TRBV7-9, the J gene TRBJ1-1; D possibly corresponds to TRBD1 (5 bases). Germline CDR1 reads SEHNR; CDR2 reads FQNEAQ (reference sequence). The V end was cut by 5 bases, the J end by 3 bases, with 19 bases between. The CDR3 extends over 16 amino acids. The DNA of the CDR3 is TGTGCCAGCAGCCTGGATACCGACAGAGGACACACTGAAGCTTTCTTT. It is translated as CASSLDTDRGHTEAFF.

The chain recombines TRBV5-1 with TRBJ1-1; 7 nucleotides line up with TRBD1. Germline loops: CDR1 SGHRS, CDR2 YFSETQ. The V and J ends lost 4 bases and 3 bases, in that order; junction bases with no gene match: 12. The CDR3 sequence is 16 residues long. The chain's CDR3 is CASSVDGAGGDTEAFF. CDR3 nucleotides: TGCGCCAGCAGCGTGGACGGAGCAGGGGGAGACACTGAAGCTTTCTTT.

This chain uses TRBV19 with TRBJ2-7; 8 nucleotides line up with TRBD1. Germline assignment: CDR1 LNHDA and CDR2 SQIVND (reference sequence). This CDR3 is 14 amino acids long. The V gene end was trimmed by 5 bases and the J gene end by 7 bases; junction bases not matched to a gene: 10. CDR3: CASSAPGTGPEQYF. CDR3 DNA: TGTGCCAGTAGTGCTCCCGGGACAGGCCCTGAGCAGTACTTC.

V is TRBV9 and J is TRBJ1-1; possibly TRBD1 for D (5 bases). There are 15 residues in the CDR3. V was trimmed by 4 bases and J by 0 bases, leaving 13 bases between them. From germline, CDR1 is SGDLS and CDR2 YYNGEE. The CDR3 DNA follows: TGTGCCAGCAGCCCCTCCGGGGGTATGAACACTGAAGCTTTCTTT. Its protein product is CASSPSGGMNTEAFF.

The chain couples TRBV4-1 to TRBJ1-4; 11 bases are a match to TRBD1. The V gene end was trimmed by 3 bases and the J gene end by 5 bases; junction bases not matched to a gene: 2. CDR3 length equals 15 residues. CDR1 and CDR2 (germline): MGHRA, YSYEKL. The CDR3 protein is CASSQGQGENEKLFF. The CDR3 region has the DNA TGCGCCAGCAGCCAGGGACAGGGGGAAAATGAAAAACTGTTTTTT.

The rearrangement uses TRBV14 and TRBJ2-7; D is perhaps TRBD1 (5 bases). The germline V gene encodes CDR1 SGHDN and CDR2 FVKESK. The CDR3 sequence is 13 residues long. Deletions cut 4 bases from V and 4 bases from J, with 11 bases between. Written as DNA, the CDR3 is TGTGCCAGCAGCCCGTCTCAGGGTTACGAGCAGTACTTC. Its translation: CASSPSQGYEQYF.

The J gene is TRBJ2-3, the V gene TRBV27; 7 bases align to TRBD1. There are 12 residues in the CDR3. Germline V gene lookup returns CDR1 MNHEY and CDR2 SMNVEV (reference sequence). The V segment lost 3 bases and the J segment 9 bases; nucleotides outside the gene matches: 3. The CDR3 loop reads CASSFTGDTQYF. The CDR3 nucleotides read TGTGCCAGCAGTTTTACAGGGGACACGCAGTATTTT.

The chain carries TRBV5-1 and TRBJ2-1; D may be TRBD2 (7 bases). Germline V gene lookup returns CDR1 SGHRS and CDR2 YFSETQ. V lost 5 bases to trimming and J lost 4 bases, with 16 bases between them. The CDR3 consists of 15 residues. This CDR3 reads CASRPGGGGYNEQFF. CDR3 in DNA: TGCGCCAGCAGGCCGGGGGGCGGAGGATACAATGAGCAGTTCTTC.

The rearrangement joins TRBV29-1 to TRBJ2-7; D gene unclear. This CDR3 spans 14 amino acids. Germline CDR1 SQVTM, CDR2 ANQGSEA. V was trimmed by 4 bases and J by 2 bases, leaving 15 bases between them. CDR3 DNA: TGCAGCGTTGTAACACAGCCGACCCCCTACGAGCAGTACTTC. It is translated as CSVVTQPTPYEQYF.

The chain carries TRBV28 and TRBJ1-1; D uncertain. V lost 6 bases and J 5 bases, leaving 10 bases between the germline ends. The germline CDR1 and CDR2 sequences are MDHEN and SYDVKM. The CDR3 loop spans 12 amino acids. The CDR3 reads CASSTAGTEAFF. The CDR3 DNA reads as TGTGCCAGCAGCACCGCGGGGACTGAAGCTTTCTTT.

The chain is built from TRBV9 and TRBJ2-3, with D possibly matching TRBD2 (6 bases). Per the germline V gene, CDR1 is SGDLS and CDR2 is YYNGEE. The V end was cut by 0 bases, the J end by 8 bases, with 10 bases between. This CDR3 has 13 residues. CDR3 residues: CASSVGASATQYF. DNA of the CDR3: TGTGCCAGCAGCGTAGGGGCTAGCGCTACGCAGTATTTT.

V is TRBV6-5 and J is TRBJ1-1, with D unclear. The CDR3 is made up of 14 amino acids. Germline V gives CDR1 MNHEY, CDR2 SVGAGI. V was shortened by 2 bases and J by 1 base, with 8 bases between the two germline ends. The DNA of the CDR3 is TGTGCCAGCAGTTACGGTTTCAGGAACACTGAAGCTTTCTTT. It yields the protein CASSYGFRNTEAFF.